A single sample gave rise to the 25 T cell receptor beta chains below, sequenced in a study of Ad26.COV2.S vaccination and SARS-CoV-2 variants. Noted treatment: approximately 18 received Ad26.COV2.S at low or high dose, single or two shots; about 5 received placebo; per-sample allocation not given. On day 63 after the first injection, vaccine and placebo recipients gave samples. Generated by immunoSEQ multiplex PCR, the TCRdb table keeps only in-frame clones and is missing some. The sample gives around 450,000 clones, around nine tenths of which show up once; 3.6% is in the top ten. Sequencing was performed on peripheral blood, taken in a trial of Ad26.COV2.S vaccine versus placebo. All receptors come from a person aged 18-65 years who received the Ad26.COV2.S COVID-19 vaccine or a placebo.

This chain links TRBV7-9 with TRBJ2-6; 11 bases fit TRBD1. The germline V gene has CDR1 SEHNR and CDR2 FQNEAQ (reference sequence). The length of the CDR3 is 19 residues. V was pared by 1 base and J by 2 bases, with 7 bases of the junction left unmatched. The CDR3 loop reads CASSLGRGQGVPGANVLTF. CDR3 nucleotides: TGTGCCAGCAGCTTAGGACGGGGACAGGGGGTCCCTGGGGCCAACGTCCTGACTTTC.

The chain links TRBV7-6 to TRBJ1-5; D unclear. Germline V CDR1 and CDR2: SGHVS, FNYEAQ. CDR3 length equals 12 residues. V was trimmed by 0 bases and J by 7 bases, leaving 4 bases between them. The CDR3 DNA sequence: TGTGCCAGCAGCTTAGCTGGCCAGCCCCAGCATTTT. It encodes CASSLAGQPQHF.

The chain carries TRBV28 and TRBJ1-6, with no clear D. In germline, CDR1 is MDHEN, CDR2 SYDVKM. The CDR3 length is 15 residues. V was shortened by 3 bases and J by 4 bases, with 10 bases between the two germline ends. The CDR3 coding sequence is TGTGCCAGCAGTTTCGTCTCCCAATATAATTCACCCCTCCACTTT. Protein: CASSFVSQYNSPLHF.

The chain has TRBV6-5 and TRBJ1-2; D ambiguous. Germline lookup yields CDR1 MNHEY and CDR2 SVGAGI. The CDR3 covers 12 residues. The V end was cut by 6 bases, the J end by 4 bases, with 9 bases between. The CDR3: CASRVGSYGYTF. CDR3 sequence (DNA): TGTGCCAGCAGGGTGGGGTCCTATGGCTACACCTTC.

The chain combines TRBV5-6 with TRBJ1-2, with D unclear. Germline loops: CDR1 SGHDT, CDR2 YYEEEE. This CDR3 is 15 amino acids long. The germline V and J ends were trimmed by 1 base and 1 base, with 11 bases remaining between them. The DNA of the CDR3 is TGTGCCAGCAGCTTGAGTTGGGGAATTAACTATGGCTACACCTTC. It is translated as CASSLSWGINYGYTF.

The chain carries TRBV24-1 and TRBJ1-5, with 7 bases aligning to TRBD1. Germline V gene data show CDR1 as KGHDR and CDR2 as SFDVKD. The CDR3 is 14 residues long. The V segment lost 5 bases and the J segment 5 bases; nucleotides outside the gene matches: 5. The CDR3 here is CATSGQGYDQPQHF. DNA for the CDR3: TGTGCCACCAGTGGACAGGGTTACGATCAGCCCCAGCATTTT.

This clone was recorded only once. The sample carries other DNA sequences with the same CDR3. The chain joins TRBV6-5 to TRBJ2-7, with 7 bases matching TRBD1. CDR3 length: 14 residues. V was pared by 1 base and J by 6 bases, with 6 bases of the junction left unmatched. Germline CDR1 and CDR2: MNHEY and SVGAGI. DNA of the CDR3: TGTGCCAGCAGTTACTATCGACAGGGCGGCGAGCAGTACTTC. Its protein product is CASSYYRQGGEQYF.

V is TRBV11-2 and J is TRBJ1-4; D is unclear. V was clipped by 1 base and J by 14 bases, with 8 bases between them. The CDR3 consists of 11 residues. From germline, CDR1 is SGHAT and CDR2 FQNNGV. CDR3 in amino acids: CASSLGRVLFF. The CDR3 DNA sequence: TGTGCCAGCAGCTTAGGCCGTGTGCTGTTTTTT.

The genes are TRBV30 and TRBJ2-5; D not resolved. Germline values: CDR1 GTSNPN, CDR2 SVGIG (reference sequence). This CDR3 is 13 amino acids long. The V end lost 4 bases, the J end lost 5 bases, and 14 bases lay between the germline ends. CDR3 in amino acids: CAWTGRWVETQYF. CDR3 nucleotide sequence: TGTGCCTGGACCGGTCGGTGGGTGGAGACCCAGTACTTC.

The chain combines TRBV29-1 with TRBJ2-1; 7 bases are shared with TRBD1. V shed 6 bases, J shed 9 bases, and the junction held 8 bases outside the gene matches. Germline lookup yields CDR1 SQVTM and CDR2 ANQGSEA. This CDR3 has 12 residues. Here the CDR3 DNA reads TGCAGCGTCTCCAGCCCAGGGGGTGAGCAGTTCTTC. It translates to CSVSSPGGEQFF.

The V gene is TRBV2, the J gene TRBJ1-4; the D is unclear. The V gene lost 10 bases and the J gene lost 1 base, with 13 bases spanning the gap. Germline CDR1 is SNHLY and CDR2 is FYNNEI. The CDR3 covers 14 residues. For the CDR3, the DNA is TGTGCCACGCAGGACGAGGAAACTAATGAAAAACTGTTTTTT. This codes for CATQDEETNEKLFF.

This clone appeared a few times. The rearrangement joins TRBV29-1 to TRBJ2-7; 11 bases match TRBD1. This CDR3 contains 18 residues. V was pared by 3 bases and J by 3 bases, with 16 bases of the junction left unmatched. Germline assignment: CDR1 SQVTM and CDR2 ANQGSEA. The DNA of the CDR3 is TGCAGCGTTGAGCAAAAGATAGGACCGGGACAGGGGGACTACGAGCAGTACTTC. Its translation is CSVEQKIGPGQGDYEQYF.

CDR3 in DNA: TGTGCCAGTGGCTTTTTGCCGGGCGAGCAGTACTTC. Translating gives CASGFLPGEQYF. The genes are TRBV27 and TRBJ2-7, with D uncertain. This CDR3 has 12 amino acids. Germline loops: CDR1 MNHEY, CDR2 SMNVEV (reference sequence). Trimming took 9 bases from V and 6 from J, leaving 15 bases between them.

The CDR3 DNA sequence: TGTGCCAGTAGGGCACGGGGCAATGAGCAGTTCTTC. It codes for CASRARGNEQFF. The rearrangement uses TRBV19 and TRBJ2-1; D perhaps matches TRBD2 (5 bases). This CDR3 contains 12 residues. V was trimmed by 6 bases and J by 6 bases, leaving 9 bases between them. CDR1 is LNHDA and CDR2 is SQIVND in the germline V gene (reference sequence).

The gene calls are TRBV6-6 and TRBJ1-6, with 10 bases identical to TRBD1. V was pared by 2 bases and J by 6 bases, with 1 base of the junction left unmatched. CDR1 and CDR2 (germline): MNHNY, SVGAGI (reference sequence). The CDR3 is 15 amino acids. The CDR3 loop is CASSYRDRGNSPLHF. In DNA form, the CDR3 reads TGTGCCAGCAGTTACAGGGACAGGGGTAATTCACCCCTCCACTTT.

V usage is TRBV28 and J usage is TRBJ1-2; perhaps TRBD1 as D (6 bases). V lost 4 bases and J lost 7, with 10 bases in between. CDR3 length: 12 residues. Germline assignment: CDR1 MDHEN and CDR2 SYDVKM. The chain's CDR3 is CASSSGESGYTF. In DNA form, the CDR3 reads TGTGCCAGCAGTTCAGGGGAGAGTGGCTACACCTTC.

The chain links TRBV13 to TRBJ2-7, with TRBD2 as a possible D gene (6 bases). V was shortened by 5 bases and J by 5 bases, with 16 bases between the two germline ends. The CDR3 is made up of 14 amino acids. The germline gives CDR1 PRHDT, CDR2 FYEKMQ (reference sequence). The CDR3 DNA is TGTGCCAGCAGCCCGGGGGACCGCCGTCACGAGCAGTACTTC. This translates into CASSPGDRRHEQYF.

The DNA for the CDR3 is TGCGCCAGCAGTCCAATAAGTGGGACAGCCAGCGGCACAGATACGCAGTATTTT. Protein sequence: CASSPISGTASGTDTQYF. This chain joins TRBV23-1 and TRBJ2-3, with 7 bases lining up with TRBD1. TRBV23-1 is noted as an ORF with a role that remains uncertain. Trimming at V came to 4 bases and at J to 1 base, leaving 14 bases not matched to a gene. The CDR3 runs to 18 residues.

The V call is TRBV29-1, the J call TRBJ1-2; D possibly corresponds to TRBD1 (5 bases). V shed 7 bases and J shed 8 bases, with 23 bases lying between them. The CDR3 extends over 14 amino acids. Germline assignment: CDR1 SQVTM and CDR2 ANQGSEA. The CDR3 loop reads CSARLGGRVGGYTF. CDR3 coding DNA: TGCAGCGCTCGACTGGGAGGCAGGGTGGGCGGCTACACCTTC.

The rearrangement links TRBV7-2 to TRBJ2-6; D remains ambiguous. Looked up from germline, CDR1 is SGHTA and CDR2 is FQGNSA. The CDR3 runs 16 residues. Trimming took 1 base from V and 4 from J, leaving 11 bases between them. CDR3 bases: TGTGCCAGCAGCTTAGTTGGAAGCGTGGGGGCCAACGTCCTGACTTTC. It is translated as CASSLVGSVGANVLTF.

The chain recombines TRBV5-1 with TRBJ2-1, with D perhaps TRBD2 (6 bases). Germline V gene data show CDR1 as SGHRS and CDR2 as YFSETQ. The V end lost 1 base, the J end lost 6 bases, and 17 bases lay between the germline ends. This CDR3 is 16 amino acids long. The CDR3, as DNA: TGCGCCAGCAGCTTGACGGGGACTCGGAACTCCAATGAGCAGTTCTTC. As protein: CASSLTGTRNSNEQFF.

The CDR3 spells CASSSSTSGGDTQYF. The CDR3 nucleotides read TGTGCCAGCAGTTCCTCGACTAGCGGGGGGGATACGCAGTATTTT. The chain is built from TRBV28 and TRBJ2-3; 13 positions agree with TRBD2. CDR1 and CDR2 (germline): MDHEN, SYDVKM. J was trimmed by 6 bases and V by 4 bases; bases with no gene match: 4. The CDR3 contains 15 residues.

CDR3 sequence reads: CASSYDKRYEQYF. CDR3 bases: TGTGCCAGCAGTTACGATAAGCGTTACGAGCAGTACTTC. The V gene is TRBV6-6, the J gene TRBJ2-7; D gene ambiguous. This CDR3 is built from 13 residues. Per the germline V gene, CDR1 is MNHNY and CDR2 is SVGAGI (reference sequence). The V end lost 2 bases, the J end lost 4 bases, and 9 bases lay between the germline ends.

The chain links TRBV27 to TRBJ1-1; D is ambiguous. CDR1 is MNHEY, CDR2 SMNVEV, per germline (reference sequence). The V gene lost 0 bases and the J gene lost 6 bases, with 8 bases spanning the gap. The CDR3 runs to 13 residues. Here the CDR3 reads CASSLSGRAEAFF. The CDR3 bases are TGTGCCAGCAGTTTATCGGGGAGGGCTGAAGCTTTCTTT.

The chain couples TRBV11-2 to TRBJ2-2; TRBD2 matches at 8 bases. The V gene end was trimmed by 5 bases and the J gene end by 7 bases; junction bases not matched to a gene: 6. Germline V CDR1 and CDR2: SGHAT, FQNNGV. CDR3 length equals 14 residues. In DNA form, the CDR3 reads TGTGCCAGCAGCCTCGGGGGGGCCGGCGGGGAGCTGTTTTTT. It codes for CASSLGGAGGELFF.